Shown below are 8 T cell receptor beta chains from a single sample sequenced in a study of T-cell reconstitution after alpha-beta-depleted transplantation in children (dated by TCRdb to 2016 to 2017). Libraries were constructed by PCR. Sequenced on an Illumina HiSeq 2500. Molecular barcoding was employed in the preparation of TCR libraries, with unique molecular identifiers being used to normalize TCRbeta repertoire quantification. TCRdb's own reprocessing of the public reads used fastp at Q25 and MiXCR and kept productive beta chains. Every distinct CDR3 protein forms one entry, paired with its most common genes and DNA. The sample table shows about 610,000 distinct CDR3 sequences, and about 10% are seen once. About 4.2% of the sample is in the top ten clones. The sequencing used PBMCs from the stem cell graft donor, collected from the stem cell graft. The receptors were sampled from a human donor who donated a stem cell graft to a child with acute myeloid leukemia.

This clonotype was seen ten or more times. The V and J genes are TRBV11-2 and TRBJ2-1; the D gene is possibly TRBD2 (6 bases). Per germline, CDR1 SGHAT and CDR2 FQNNGV. With 5 bases removed from V and 10 bases from J, the gap between germline ends came to 12 bases. The CDR3 runs 12 residues. CDR3 sequence (DNA): TGTGCCAGCAGCGCAGGACTAACCGAGCAGTTCTTC. The encoded protein is CASSAGLTEQFF.

In its sample, this clonotype was seen a few times. The chain is built from TRBV20-1 and TRBJ2-5; D is tentatively TRBD1 or TRBD2 (5 bases each). CDR1 DFQATT and CDR2 SNEGSKA come from the germline V gene (reference sequence). This CDR3 contains 15 residues. V lost 6 bases to trimming and J lost 5 bases, with 22 bases between them. The chain's CDR3 is CSALPGYWRGETQYF. CDR3 bases: TGCAGTGCGCTCCCAGGGTATTGGCGAGGGGAGACCCAGTACTTC.

This clonotype was picked up a small number of times. The chain uses TRBV24-1 and TRBJ2-3; 7 bases align to TRBD2. Looked up from germline, CDR1 is KGHDR and CDR2 is SFDVKD. The V segment lost 4 bases and the J segment 4 bases; nucleotides outside the gene matches: 10. CDR3 length: 16 residues. In DNA, the CDR3 is TGTGCCACCAGTGAGGCCGGGACTAAAATATCAGATACGCAGTATTTT. Protein sequence: CATSEAGTKISDTQYF.

The sample holds a few counts of this clonotype. This chain connects TRBV24-1 to TRBJ2-5, with TRBD2 matching over 12 bases. This CDR3 region has 15 residues. V lost 3 bases to trimming and J lost 5 bases; unmatched junction nucleotides: 3. Germline CDR1 and CDR2: KGHDR and SFDVKD. CDR3 nucleotide sequence: TGTGCCACCAGTGATCCCGGGACTAGCGGGGAGACCCAGTACTTC. It translates to CATSDPGTSGETQYF.

This clonotype showed up many times. The CDR3 loop reads CASSLASSYEQYF. CDR3 nucleotide sequence: TGTGCCAGCAGTTTAGCGTCCTCCTACGAGCAGTACTTC. The rearrangement links TRBV12-3 or TRBV12-4 to TRBJ2-7; D not resolved. Trimming removed 0 bases at V and 0 bases at J, with 3 bases between. CDR3 length equals 13 residues.

This clonotype showed up just a few times. The chain uses TRBV20-1 and TRBJ2-2; no definite D call. Trimming took 0 bases from V and 0 from J, leaving 14 bases between them. Germline assignment: CDR1 DFQATT and CDR2 SNEGSKA (reference sequence). This CDR3 has 17 amino acids. This CDR3 is CSARDLNSAPNTGELFF. CDR3 bases: TGCAGTGCTAGAGACCTAAACAGTGCCCCGAACACCGGGGAGCTGTTTTTT.

The genes are TRBV6-2 or TRBV6-3 and TRBJ1-5; the match to TRBD1 covers 7 bases. The CDR3 loop spans 15 amino acids. Germline CDR1 is MNHEY and CDR2 is SVGEGT. V shed 5 bases and J 4 bases; nucleotides not matched to a gene: 8. CDR3 in DNA: TGTGCCAGCAGTCGACAGGGCCCAGTTAATCAGCCCCAGCATTTT. The encoded protein is CASSRQGPVNQPQHF.

This clonotype was detected only a few times. The V call is TRBV30, the J call TRBJ2-7; 8 bases are shared with TRBD1. The CDR3 runs to 13 residues. J was trimmed by 0 bases and V by 7 bases; bases with no gene match: 5. Per the germline V gene, CDR1 is GTSNPN and CDR2 is SVGIG (reference sequence). The CDR3 sequence is CAFSGTGSYEQYF. The CDR3 coding sequence is TGTGCCTTCTCCGGGACAGGCTCCTACGAGCAGTACTTC.